Listed here is a single TCR beta chain. The antigen is undetermined. Amplification of ligated cDNA took four PCR rounds with SP2 and nested alpha and beta constant primers. For blood and skin samples, reverse transcription used TCR alpha and beta constant primers. MiXCR, run by TCRdb on the 5' RACE reads, gives a single entry per CDR3 protein. Among 50,000 to 65,000 distinct CDR3 sequences listed, more than 7.5% were seen once. The data stem from a study of naive and memory T cell subsets. Points from the study as a whole: This RNA-based method may be sensitive to activation-related transcript changes.

The CDR3 covers 12 residues. The V gene's germline CDR1 is MNHEY and CDR2 SVGEGT. Trimming shortened V by 8 bases and J by 5 bases, and 10 bases separated the two germline ends. A UMI-containing oligonucleotide was joined by 3' ligation to the TCR cDNA template. Whole blood, 2.5 to 3 ml, came from adult healthy volunteers. Reverse transcription used DNase-treated unsorted total RNA, aiming for roughly 1 to 1,100 ng. The chain combines TRBV6-2 or TRBV6-3 with TRBJ2-1; D is possibly TRBD2 (6 bases). The TCR originated in a female donor in good health. CDR3 sequence (DNA): TGTGCCAGCGGGGGGTGGAACAATGAGCAGTTCTTC. This translates into CASGGWNNEQFF.